This TCR beta chain was profiled in a study of Ad26.COV2.S vaccination and SARS-CoV-2 variants. Indicated treatment: over 15 received Ad26.COV2.S at low or high dose, single or two shots; about 5 received placebo; per-sample allocation not given. Sampling occurred on day 63 after the first vaccine or placebo injection. Trimming removed 3 bases from V and 1 base from J, with 5 bases in between. Germline V gene lookup returns CDR1 MDHEN and CDR2 SYDVKM. The CDR3 contains 13 residues. The method was immunoSEQ multiplex PCR; TCRdb's version includes in-frame clones alone and lacks a portion of them. The sample consists of 300,000 to 400,000 clones, roughly 90% of them appearing once. Concerning this clone itself: Its antigen is not identified.

Study observations and caveats: Vaccinees displayed broader spike-specific TCR repertoires than placebo recipients.

The rearrangement joins TRBV28 to TRBJ2-3; no firm D call. The receptor comes from a person between 18 and 65 years old who received the Ad26.COV2.S COVID-19 vaccine or a placebo. The sample here was peripheral blood, taken in a trial of Ad26.COV2.S vaccine versus placebo. Here the CDR3 reads CASSFRGTDTQYF. The CDR3 coding sequence is TGTGCCAGCAGTTTTAGAGGCACAGATACGCAGTATTTT.